A single sample gave rise to the 17 T cell receptor beta chains below, sequenced in a study of blood T cells in healthy people across ages. A second PCR, run for about 6 to 11 cycles, used a sample-barcoded 5' primer plus a J-beta primer mix. TCRdb independently ran MiXCR on the 5' RACE reads; one entry per CDR3 protein. The data hold about 800,000 distinct CDR3 sequences, with nearly 60% observed a single time. Sequenced sample: blood. Every receptor here comes from a man younger than 45 in good health.

The chain is built from TRBV9 and TRBJ2-3; the D is unclear. The CDR3 contains 13 residues. V was cut by 4 bases and J by 2 bases, with 8 bases left in between. CDR1 is SGDLS, CDR2 YYNGEE, per germline. The CDR3 reads CASSTRITDTQYF. As DNA, the CDR3 is TGTGCCAGCAGCACCCGAATCACAGATACGCAGTATTTT.

This clonotype was found a few times. The genes are TRBV28 and TRBJ2-7, with TRBD1 as a possible D gene (6 bases). The CDR3 contains 13 residues. Trimming took off 1 base at V and 6 bases at J, with 10 bases between the two ends. Germline assignment: CDR1 MDHEN and CDR2 SYDVKM. The CDR3 DNA reads TGTGCCAGCAGTTTATACCTAGGGGGCGAGCAGTACTTC. Encoded protein: CASSLYLGGEQYF.

The chain recombines TRBV28 with TRBJ2-3; D unclear. V lost 4 bases, J lost 2 bases, and 19 bases lay in between. Germline V gene data show CDR1 as MDHEN and CDR2 as SYDVKM. The CDR3 extends over 17 amino acids. DNA for the CDR3: TGTGCCAGCAGTTCCCCCAGACACAGAGGTTTCACAGATACGCAGTATTTT. The encoded protein is CASSSPRHRGFTDTQYF.

This clonotype was recorded a few times. This chain joins TRBV3-1 and TRBJ1-2; 7 bases are shared with TRBD1. V shed 4 bases and J 6 bases; nucleotides not matched to a gene: 5. CDR3 length equals 13 residues. Germline lookup yields CDR1 LGHDT and CDR2 YNNKEL (reference sequence). CDR3 DNA: TGTGCCAGCAGCCCCCAGGACAGGAATGGCTACACCTTC. Its translation: CASSPQDRNGYTF.

This clonotype was seen ten or more times. The genes are TRBV20-1 and TRBJ2-7; TRBD2 is a possible D gene (5 bases). The germline gives CDR1 DFQATT, CDR2 SNEGSKA (reference sequence). Trimming took off 8 bases at V and 4 bases at J, with 18 bases between the two ends. CDR3 length: 13 amino acids. The CDR3 spells CSSTEGSSYEQYF. The CDR3 coding sequence is TGCAGTTCCACCGAGGGTAGTTCTTACGAGCAGTACTTC.

J is TRBJ2-5 and V is TRBV11-2; D may be TRBD2 (6 bases). The CDR3 spans 15 residues. CDR1 SGHAT and CDR2 FQNNGV come from the germline V gene. V was trimmed by 2 bases and J by 2 bases, leaving 12 bases between them. The CDR3 sequence is CASSLIRGRQETQYF. Written as DNA, the CDR3 is TGTGCCAGCAGCTTAATTCGGGGGAGACAAGAGACCCAGTACTTC. Full variable domain (missing parts from reference TRBV11-2 and TRBJ2-5): EAGVAQSPRYKIIEKRQSVAFWCNPISGHATLYWYQQILGQGPKLLIQFQNNGVVDDSQLPKDRFSAERLKGVDSTLKIQPAKLEDSAVYLCASSLIRGRQETQYFGPGTRLLVL.

This chain uses TRBV27 with TRBJ2-7; tentative D call: TRBD1 (5 bases). Germline CDR1 reads MNHEY; CDR2 reads SMNVEV (reference sequence). The CDR3 runs 14 residues. Trimming left V 4 bases short and J 4 bases short, with 14 bases between. For the CDR3, the DNA is TGTGCCAGCAGTTGTTCCACGACAGATTACGAGCAGTACTTC. This translates into CASSCSTTDYEQYF.

With regard to this clonotype: A much larger clonotype is one base distant, so this may be a read error. The chain has TRBV5-1 and TRBJ2-1; 13 bases are shared with TRBD2. The end of the DNA is better explained by TRBJ2-7, so the J call may be wrong. CDR1 and CDR2 (germline): SGHRS, YFSETQ. The CDR3 contains 17 residues. In DNA form, the CDR3 reads TGCGCCAGCAGCTTCAACGGACTAGCGGGAGTCTACAATGAGCAGTACTTC. Residues: CASSFNGLAGVYNEQYF.

Many counts were recorded for this clonotype. V usage is TRBV7-9 and J usage is TRBJ2-5; 11 positions match TRBD2. The V gene's germline CDR1 is SEHNR and CDR2 FQNEAQ (reference sequence). The CDR3 has 15 amino acids. Trimming took 4 bases from V and 11 from J; bases not matched to a gene: 12. The chain's CDR3 is CASSSTSGRGREQYF. CDR3 in DNA: TGTGCCAGCAGCTCAACTAGCGGGAGAGGTAGAGAGCAGTACTTC.

This clonotype was found a few times. The chain couples TRBV20-1 to TRBJ2-1, with D possibly matching TRBD1 (5 bases). The CDR3 contains 12 residues. Germline lookup yields CDR1 DFQATT and CDR2 SNEGSKA (reference sequence). V lost 0 bases to trimming and J lost 7 bases, with 7 bases between them. The CDR3 loop reads CSAREGPNEQFF. The CDR3 DNA reads as TGCAGTGCTAGAGAGGGGCCAAATGAGCAGTTCTTC.

The CDR3 reads CASSSPALSSGRTLYNEQFF. CDR3 coding DNA: TGTGCCAGCAGCTCCCCCGCCCTCTCTAGCGGGAGGACCCTCTACAATGAGCAGTTCTTC. The rearrangement uses TRBV27 and TRBJ2-1; 11 bases align to TRBD2. This CDR3 has 20 residues. V gave up 6 bases and J gave up 3 bases; unmatched junction bases: 19. The V gene's germline CDR1 is MNHEY and CDR2 SMNVEV (reference sequence).

Only one count was recorded for this clonotype. The chain employs TRBV7-2 and TRBJ2-3; weak D call: TRBD1 (5 bases). This CDR3 spans 15 amino acids. Trimming pared 4 bases from V and 0 bases from J, leaving 11 bases between. Germline CDR1 and CDR2: SGHTA and FQGNSA. The chain's CDR3 is CASSYRQPSTDTQYF. The CDR3 coding sequence is TGTGCCAGCAGCTACCGACAGCCTAGCACAGATACGCAGTATTTT.

In DNA form, the CDR3 reads TGTGCCAGCAGCACTTACGGGCTGGTAGCTAACTATGGCTACACCTTC. Its translation is CASSTYGLVANYGYTF. The rearrangement joins TRBV7-2 to TRBJ1-2, with unresolved D. The CDR3 is 16 residues long. Germline CDR1 SGHTA, CDR2 FQGNSA. V was cut by 5 bases and J by 0 bases, with 16 bases left in between.

This clonotype was observed a few times. The V gene is TRBV27, the J gene TRBJ2-7; the match to TRBD1 covers 7 bases. V lost 5 bases, J lost 3 bases, and 4 bases stayed unmatched. The CDR3 is made up of 13 amino acids. The germline V gene encodes CDR1 MNHEY and CDR2 SMNVEV (reference sequence). The CDR3 region has the DNA TGTGCCAGCAGTCAAACAGGGGTCTACGAGCAGTACTTC. Its translation is CASSQTGVYEQYF.

Only a few counts were recorded for this clonotype. CDR3 DNA: TGCAGCTCTGGGGCCGGGACTACGTCCAATGAGCAGTTCTTC. Amino acid sequence: CSSGAGTTSNEQFF. The chain uses TRBV29-1 and TRBJ2-1, with 7 bases lining up with TRBD2. The CDR3 sequence is 14 residues long. Trimming cost V 8 bases and J 6 bases; bases outside gene matches: 13. The germline V gene encodes CDR1 SQVTM and CDR2 ANQGSEA.

There are a few counts of this clonotype. The V gene is TRBV4-1, the J gene TRBJ1-1, with a tentative D call TRBD1 (5 bases). CDR1 and CDR2 from the germline V gene are MGHRA and YSYEKL. The ends were cut back, 4 bases at V and 3 bases at J, with 9 bases in the middle. CDR3 size: 13 residues. CDR3 loop: CASSPGTYTEAFF. The CDR3 region has the DNA TGCGCCAGCAGCCCCGGGACCTACACTGAAGCTTTCTTT.

CDR3 protein: CASSLLAGTAYEQYF. The CDR3 DNA reads as TGTGCCAGCAGCTTACTAGCGGGAACAGCCTACGAGCAGTACTTC. The V and J genes are TRBV7-2 and TRBJ2-7; TRBD2 aligns across 9 bases. V lost 2 bases to trimming and J lost 2 bases; unmatched junction nucleotides: 4. The CDR3 has 15 residues. The V gene's germline CDR1 is SGHTA and CDR2 FQGNSA. Filled out from reference TRBV7-2 and TRBJ2-7, the complete variable domain reads GAGVSQSPSNKVTEKGKDVELRCDPISGHTALYWYRQSLGQGLEFLIYFQGNSAPDKSGLPSDRFSAERTGGSVSTLTIQRTQQEDSAVYLCASSLLAGTAYEQYFGPGTRLTVT.